This T cell receptor beta chain was profiled in a study of cytomegalovirus exposure and HLA in healthy donors. PCR involved 60 Vbeta and 13 Jbeta primers. Using immunoSEQ multiplex PCR, the repertoire was profiled, and TCRdb retains in-frame clones only, with some absent. Of roughly 150,000 clones listed, 81% were seen once; the top ten hold approximately 2%. This CDR3 is 17 amino acids long. This receptor was identified in a woman aged 18-29 years in good health and CMV-seronegative. Material: PBMCs. This chain uses TRBV21-1 with TRBJ1-2; the D call TRBD1 from the table was never checked on the DNA. TRBV21-1 is given as a pseudogene. In nucleotides, the CDR3 is TGTGCCAGCAGCAACAATCCTCAGGGACAACCTAACTATGGCTACACCTTC. This codes for CASSNNPQGQPNYGYTF.